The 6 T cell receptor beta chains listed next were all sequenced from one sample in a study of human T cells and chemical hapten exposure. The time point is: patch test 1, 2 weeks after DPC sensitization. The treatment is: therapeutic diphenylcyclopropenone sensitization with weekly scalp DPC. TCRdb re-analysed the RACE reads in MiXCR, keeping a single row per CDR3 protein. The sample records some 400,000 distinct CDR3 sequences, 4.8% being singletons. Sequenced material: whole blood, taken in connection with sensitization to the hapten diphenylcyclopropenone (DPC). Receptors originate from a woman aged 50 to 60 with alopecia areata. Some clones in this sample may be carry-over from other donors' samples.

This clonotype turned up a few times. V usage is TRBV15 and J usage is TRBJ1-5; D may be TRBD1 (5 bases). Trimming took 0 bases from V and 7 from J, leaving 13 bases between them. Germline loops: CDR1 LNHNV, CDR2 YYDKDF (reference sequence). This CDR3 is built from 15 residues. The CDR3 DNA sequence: TGTGCCACCAGCAGAGATAACAAGGGGAGCCAGCCCCAGCATTTT. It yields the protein CATSRDNKGSQPQHF.

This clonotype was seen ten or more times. The CDR3 loop is CASSLFPPRTGIGEKLFF. In DNA form, the CDR3 reads TGTGCCAGCAGTTTATTCCCTCCCCGGACAGGGATTGGGGAAAAACTGTTTTTT. This chain connects TRBV28 to TRBJ1-4, with 8 bases matching TRBD1. The V gene end was trimmed by 1 base and the J gene end by 8 bases; junction bases not matched to a gene: 15. Germline assignment: CDR1 MDHEN and CDR2 SYDVKM. The CDR3 has 18 amino acids.

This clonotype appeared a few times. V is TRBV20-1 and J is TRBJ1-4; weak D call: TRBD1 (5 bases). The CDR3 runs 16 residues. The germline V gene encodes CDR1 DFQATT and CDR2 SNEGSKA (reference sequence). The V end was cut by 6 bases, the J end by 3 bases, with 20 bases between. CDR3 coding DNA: TGCAGTGCATACCCCCCAGGGATGGAGGCTAATGAAAAACTGTTTTTT. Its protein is CSAYPPGMEANEKLFF.

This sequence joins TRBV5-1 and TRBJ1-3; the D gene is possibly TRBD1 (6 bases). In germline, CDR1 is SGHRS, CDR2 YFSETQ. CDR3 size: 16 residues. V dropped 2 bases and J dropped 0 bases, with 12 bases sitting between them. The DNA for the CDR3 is TGCGCCAGCAGCTTAGGGGACACAAACTCTGGAAACACCATATATTTT. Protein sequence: CASSLGDTNSGNTIYF.

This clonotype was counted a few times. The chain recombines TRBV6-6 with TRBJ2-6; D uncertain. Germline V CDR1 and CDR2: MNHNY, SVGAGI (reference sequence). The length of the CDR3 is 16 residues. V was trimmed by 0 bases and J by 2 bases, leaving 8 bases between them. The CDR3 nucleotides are TGTGCCAGCAGTTACTCGGTGAGCCCTGGGGCCAACGTCCTGACTTTC. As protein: CASSYSVSPGANVLTF.

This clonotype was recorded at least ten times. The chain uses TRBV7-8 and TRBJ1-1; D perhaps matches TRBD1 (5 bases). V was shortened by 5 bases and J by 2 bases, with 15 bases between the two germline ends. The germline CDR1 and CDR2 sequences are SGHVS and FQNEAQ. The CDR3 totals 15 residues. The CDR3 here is CASSVAGNLNTEAFF. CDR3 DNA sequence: TGTGCCAGCAGCGTCGCAGGGAATCTAAACACTGAAGCTTTCTTT.